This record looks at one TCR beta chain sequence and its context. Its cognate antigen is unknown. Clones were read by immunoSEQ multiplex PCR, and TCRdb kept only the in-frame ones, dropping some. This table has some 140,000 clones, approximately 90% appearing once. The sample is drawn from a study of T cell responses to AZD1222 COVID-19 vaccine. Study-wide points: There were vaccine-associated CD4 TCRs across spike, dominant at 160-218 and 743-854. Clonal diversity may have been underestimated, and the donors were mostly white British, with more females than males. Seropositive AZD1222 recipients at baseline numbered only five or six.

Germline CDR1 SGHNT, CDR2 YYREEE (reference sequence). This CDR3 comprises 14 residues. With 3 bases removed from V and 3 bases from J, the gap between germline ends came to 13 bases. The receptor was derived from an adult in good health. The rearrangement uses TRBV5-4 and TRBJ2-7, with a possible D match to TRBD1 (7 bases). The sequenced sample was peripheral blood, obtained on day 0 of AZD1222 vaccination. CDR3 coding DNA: TGTGCCAGCAGCTCCCAGGGGGGAAACTACGAGCAGTACTTC. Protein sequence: CASSSQGGNYEQYF.